One sample yielded the 25 T cell receptor beta chains listed below, sequenced in a study of cytomegalovirus exposure and HLA in healthy donors. 13 Jbeta primers and 60 Vbeta primers were used for the PCR. The data were produced by immunoSEQ multiplex PCR, yet TCRdb's version contains in-frame clones alone and is incomplete. The table shows 100,000 or so clones, with 77% occurring only once. Sequenced input: PBMCs. These receptor sequences come from a middle-aged woman in good health and CMV-seropositive.

This chain uses TRBV2 with TRBJ1-6; 8 bases match TRBD1. The CDR3 totals 16 residues. V lost 4 bases and J lost 8; bases outside the gene matches: 10. Germline V gene sequence: CDR1 SNHLY, CDR2 FYNNEI. DNA of the CDR3: TGTGCCAGCAGTGTGAACCGGGACAGGCGGGATTCACCCCTCCACTTT. This codes for CASSVNRDRRDSPLHF.

V is TRBV28 and J is TRBJ2-1, with a weak D call TRBD1 (5 bases). The CDR3 spans 16 residues. V was clipped by 4 bases and J by 0 bases, with 13 bases between them. The germline V gene has CDR1 MDHEN and CDR2 SYDVKM. CDR3 sequence: CASSSQGFSSYNEQFF. CDR3 coding DNA: TGTGCCAGCAGTTCGCAGGGATTCAGCTCCTACAATGAGCAGTTCTTC.

This clone has only one observation. The rearrangement joins TRBV5-1 to TRBJ2-1, with a weak D call TRBD2 (6 bases). The CDR3 covers 15 residues. With 2 bases removed from V and 3 bases from J, the gap between germline ends came to 12 bases. CDR1 SGHRS and CDR2 YFSETQ come from the germline V gene. The CDR3: CASSLIAENYNEQFF. DNA of the CDR3: TGCGCCAGCAGCTTAATAGCGGAAAACTACAATGAGCAGTTCTTC.

There are a few counts of this clone. This sequence joins TRBV29-1 and TRBJ2-1; possible D gene TRBD1, 6 bases. The germline gives CDR1 SQVTM, CDR2 ANQGSEA. The V end lost 3 bases, the J end lost 5 bases, and 11 bases lay between the germline ends. This CDR3 contains 13 residues. This chain's CDR3 is CSVEDSVHNEQFF. DNA for the CDR3: TGCAGCGTTGAGGACAGCGTTCACAATGAGCAGTTCTTC.

The V call is TRBV6-6, the J call TRBJ2-3; D unresolved. The germline V gene encodes CDR1 MNHNY and CDR2 SVGAGI (reference sequence). This CDR3 region has 12 residues. V was cut by 4 bases and J by 3 bases, with 5 bases left in between. CDR3 loop: CASSFRTDTQYF. CDR3 DNA sequence: TGTGCCAGCAGTTTCAGGACAGATACGCAGTATTTT.

The V and J genes are TRBV5-4 and TRBJ2-1, with 13 bases fitting TRBD2. The CDR3 spans 16 residues. After removal of 4 bases from V and 2 bases from J, the junction contained 3 bases not matched to a gene. The germline gives CDR1 SGHNT, CDR2 YYREEE (reference sequence). CDR3 nucleotides: TGTGCCAGCAGCGGGGGACTAGCGGGGACCTACAATGAGCAGTTCTTC. Amino acids: CASSGGLAGTYNEQFF.

The chain employs TRBV11-2 and TRBJ1-2, with 7 bases aligning to TRBD1. In germline, CDR1 is SGHAT, CDR2 FQNNGV. The CDR3 extends over 15 amino acids. Unmatched junction bases numbered 8, after V lost 7 bases and J lost 0 bases. CDR3 residues: CASTALRGANYGYTF. The DNA for the CDR3 is TGTGCCAGCACCGCGCTCAGGGGGGCTAACTATGGCTACACCTTC.

This clone occurred many times. The chain couples TRBV11-2 to TRBJ2-1; 7 bases are shared with TRBD2. CDR1 and CDR2 from the germline V gene are SGHAT and FQNNGV. Trimming removed 5 bases from V and 7 bases from J; junction bases left unmatched: 11. The CDR3 covers 15 residues. The CDR3 DNA is TGTGCCAGCAGCATCGGGAGGCTAGGGACGAATGAGCAGTTCTTC. The encoded protein is CASSIGRLGTNEQFF.

Concerning this clone: This CDR3 is also generated by other DNA sequences in the sample. This sequence joins TRBV7-2 and TRBJ2-2, with a weak D call TRBD2 (6 bases). CDR3 length: 15 amino acids. The V end was cut by 5 bases, the J end by 4 bases, with 14 bases between. Germline V CDR1 and CDR2: SGHTA, FQGNSA. CDR3 sequence: CASSAYGGPTGELFF. In DNA form, the CDR3 reads TGTGCCAGCAGCGCCTACGGAGGGCCCACCGGGGAGCTGTTTTTT.

The rearrangement joins TRBV5-1 to TRBJ1-4; TRBD1 might be the D (5 bases). V dropped 9 bases and J dropped 8 bases, with 20 bases sitting between them. Per germline, CDR1 SGHRS and CDR2 YFSETQ. The CDR3 contains 14 residues. Here the CDR3 reads CATSREGAKEKLFF. The DNA of the CDR3 is TGCGCCACCTCCAGGGAGGGCGCAAAGGAAAAACTGTTTTTT.

This clone has just a few counts. The J gene is TRBJ1-2, the V gene TRBV7-6; maybe TRBD1 (6 bases). This CDR3 spans 14 amino acids. Germline CDR1 is SGHVS and CDR2 is FNYEAQ. With 5 bases removed from V and 0 bases from J, the gap between germline ends came to 10 bases. The CDR3 loop is CASSQQGSNYGYTF. DNA for the CDR3: TGTGCCAGCAGCCAGCAGGGGTCTAACTATGGCTACACCTTC. Full variable domain (missing parts from reference TRBV7-6 and TRBJ1-2): GAGVSQSPRYKVTKRGQDVALRCDPISGHVSLYWYRQALGQGPEFLTYFNYEAQQDKSGLPNDRFSAERPEGSISTLTIQRTEQRDSAMYRCASSQQGSNYGYTFGSGTRLTVV.

The V and J genes are TRBV7-8 and TRBJ2-1, with 12 nucleotides matching TRBD2. This CDR3 is built from 17 residues. CDR1 and CDR2 (germline): SGHVS, FQNEAQ. Trimming removed 5 bases from V and 2 bases from J; junction bases left unmatched: 7. The CDR3 protein is CASSTRLAGVAYNEQFF. The DNA of the CDR3 is TGTGCCAGCAGCACGAGACTAGCGGGAGTGGCCTACAATGAGCAGTTCTTC.

This chain uses TRBV6-6 with TRBJ2-7; 7 nucleotides line up with TRBD1. V lost 6 bases and J lost 2; bases outside the gene matches: 4. CDR3 length equals 13 residues. Per the germline V gene, CDR1 is MNHNY and CDR2 is SVGAGI (reference sequence). The CDR3 DNA follows: TGTGCCAGCAGCCCAGGGACAGCCTACGAGCAGTACTTC. The encoded protein is CASSPGTAYEQYF.

This rearrangement joins TRBV6-1 to TRBJ1-5; 8 bases agree with TRBD1. The V segment lost 5 bases and the J segment 7 bases; nucleotides outside the gene matches: 7. CDR1 and CDR2 from the germline V gene are MNHNS and SASEGT. There are 14 residues in the CDR3. CDR3 sequence (DNA): TGTGCCAGCAGTCTTCCAGGGGGCGCCCAGCCCCAGCATTTT. Residues: CASSLPGGAQPQHF.

This clone was recorded a few times. This rearrangement joins TRBV27 to TRBJ1-5; the D gene is possibly TRBD1 (6 bases). Germline CDR1 MNHEY, CDR2 SMNVEV (reference sequence). Trimming took off 5 bases at V and 5 bases at J, with 16 bases between the two ends. The CDR3 runs 15 residues. Here the CDR3 DNA reads TGTGCCAGCAGTACAAGGGGGAGAACCGATCAGCCCCAGCATTTT. Encoded protein: CASSTRGRTDQPQHF.

The rearrangement uses TRBV4-3 and TRBJ2-7; D is ambiguous. Germline assignment: CDR1 LGHNA and CDR2 YSLEER. Trimming took off 0 bases at V and 0 bases at J, with 12 bases between the two ends. The CDR3 runs to 16 residues. In DNA, the CDR3 is TGCGCCAGCAGCCAAGATTACCCGGGTAGCTCCTACGAGCAGTACTTC. It specifies CASSQDYPGSSYEQYF.

With regard to this clone: An end of the junction differs from the germline gene, which may be a read error. The V gene is TRBV7-9, the J gene TRBJ1-1, with D possibly matching TRBD1 (5 bases). The CDR3 is 14 amino acids. CDR1 is SEHNR and CDR2 is FQNEAQ in the germline V gene (reference sequence). The CDR3 loop reads CSSSLRGDRGEAFF. In nucleotides, the CDR3 is TGTTCCAGCAGCTTACGAGGGGATCGGGGGGAAGCTTTCTTT.

The chain is built from TRBV15 and TRBJ1-2; 8 bases fit TRBD1. Germline V gives CDR1 LNHNV, CDR2 YYDKDF (reference sequence). V lost 6 bases to trimming and J lost 5 bases; unmatched junction nucleotides: 5. This CDR3 has 13 residues. This CDR3 reads CATSPGQGYGYTF. The DNA for the CDR3 is TGTGCCACCAGTCCCGGACAGGGTTATGGCTACACCTTC.

The genes are TRBV6-1 and TRBJ2-7, with D tentatively TRBD2 (6 bases). Trimming removed 5 bases from V and 3 bases from J, with 20 bases in between. The V gene's germline CDR1 is MNHNS and CDR2 SASEGT. The CDR3 contains 16 residues. The CDR3 reads CASSQDRSQGLYEQYF. Written as DNA, the CDR3 is TGTGCCAGCAGTCAAGACCGGAGTCAGGGACTCTACGAGCAGTACTTC.

The genes are TRBV5-6 and TRBJ2-7, with D possibly being TRBD1 (5 bases). Per the germline V gene, CDR1 is SGHDT and CDR2 is YYEEEE. V lost 0 bases and J lost 0, with 10 bases in between. There are 15 residues in the CDR3. The CDR3 is CASSLVVGASYEQYF. CDR3 coding DNA: TGTGCCAGCAGCTTGGTGGTAGGGGCCTCCTACGAGCAGTACTTC.

The chain employs TRBV18 and TRBJ1-6; no reliable D call. CDR1 is KGHSH, CDR2 LQKENI, per germline. This CDR3 comprises 16 residues. V shed 6 bases and J shed 7 bases, with 19 bases lying between them. The CDR3, as DNA: TGTGCCAGCTCTCCTACACCAGGAGGGTCCAATTCACCCCTCCACTTT. This codes for CASSPTPGGSNSPLHF.

V and J are TRBV11-1 and TRBJ2-1; 7 bases align to TRBD2. The germline V gene has CDR1 SGHAT and CDR2 FQDESV (reference sequence). CDR3 size: 16 residues. V dropped 3 bases and J dropped 5; count of bases not matched to a gene: 10. The CDR3 bases are TGTGCCAGCAGCTTCAGACTAACGGGGGGACACAATGAGCAGTTCTTC. Translation gives CASSFRLTGGHNEQFF.

The CDR3 bases are TGCGCCAGCAGCGTCCGGGACAGTAAAGAGACCCAGTACTTC. It yields the protein CASSVRDSKETQYF. The J gene is TRBJ2-5, the V gene TRBV5-1; 7 nucleotides align to TRBD1. CDR3 size: 14 residues. Trimming removed 4 bases from V and 3 bases from J; junction bases left unmatched: 6. The germline gives CDR1 SGHRS, CDR2 YFSETQ.

The chain has TRBV4-1 and TRBJ1-2, with D hard to call. This CDR3 spans 14 amino acids. The germline V gene encodes CDR1 MGHRA and CDR2 YSYEKL. V was pared by 2 bases and J by 1 base, with 8 bases between. The CDR3 region is CASSQLQDNYGYTF. The CDR3 DNA reads TGCGCCAGCAGCCAACTTCAGGATAACTATGGCTACACCTTC.

This chain uses TRBV4-3 with TRBJ1-3, with D possibly being TRBD1 (6 bases). This CDR3 contains 18 residues. Germline CDR1 is LGHNA and CDR2 is YSLEER. Deletions cut 2 bases from V and 3 bases from J, with 20 bases between. CDR3 DNA: TGCGCCAGCAGCCAATTAGGGCTACGGCAGGGGAGTGGAAACACCATATATTTT. It yields the protein CASSQLGLRQGSGNTIYF.